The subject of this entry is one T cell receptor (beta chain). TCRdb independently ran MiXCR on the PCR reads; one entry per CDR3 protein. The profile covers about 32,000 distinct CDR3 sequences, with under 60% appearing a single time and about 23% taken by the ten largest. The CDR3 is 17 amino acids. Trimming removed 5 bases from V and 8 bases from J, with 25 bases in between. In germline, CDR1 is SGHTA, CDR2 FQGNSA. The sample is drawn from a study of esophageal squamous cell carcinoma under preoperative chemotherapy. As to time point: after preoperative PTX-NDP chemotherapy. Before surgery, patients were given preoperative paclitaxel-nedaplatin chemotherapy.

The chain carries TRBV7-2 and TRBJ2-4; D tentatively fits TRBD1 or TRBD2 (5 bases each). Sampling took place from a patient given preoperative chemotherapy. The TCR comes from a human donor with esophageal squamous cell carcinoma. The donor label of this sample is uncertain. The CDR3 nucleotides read TGTGCCAGCAGCCCAGACCCGGGGCTGTGGGCGACAGACATTCAGTACTTC. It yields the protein CASSPDPGLWATDIQYF.